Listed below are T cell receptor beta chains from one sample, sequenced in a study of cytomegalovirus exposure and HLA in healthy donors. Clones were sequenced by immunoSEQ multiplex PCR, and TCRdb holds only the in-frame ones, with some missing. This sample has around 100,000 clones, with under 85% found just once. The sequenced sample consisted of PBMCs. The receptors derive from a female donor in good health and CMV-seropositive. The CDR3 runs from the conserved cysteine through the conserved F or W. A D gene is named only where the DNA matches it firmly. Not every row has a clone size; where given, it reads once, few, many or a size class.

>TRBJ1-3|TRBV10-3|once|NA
CAISDSNGNTIYF
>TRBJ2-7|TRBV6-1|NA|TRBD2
CASSEALLSGSGEQYF
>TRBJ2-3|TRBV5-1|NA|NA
CASSPGLGRFTDTQYF
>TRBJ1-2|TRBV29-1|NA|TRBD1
CSVPVRQGRDGYTF
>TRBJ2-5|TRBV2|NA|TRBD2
CASSGPQRLAVGTQYF
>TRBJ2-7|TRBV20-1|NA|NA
CSAREMQEQYF
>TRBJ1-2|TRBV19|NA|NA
CASSPRTVSYGYTF
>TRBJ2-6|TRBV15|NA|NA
CATSIRSPGANVLTF
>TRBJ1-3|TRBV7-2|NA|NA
CASSFSSDSGNTIYF
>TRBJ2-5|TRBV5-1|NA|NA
CASSLARPRQETQYF
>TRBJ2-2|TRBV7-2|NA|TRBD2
CASSLVTSGGGELFF
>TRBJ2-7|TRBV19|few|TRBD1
CASSIGTGAYEQYF
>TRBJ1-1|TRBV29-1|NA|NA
CSVARSTVNTEAFF
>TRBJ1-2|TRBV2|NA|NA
CASTSLGQNYGYTF
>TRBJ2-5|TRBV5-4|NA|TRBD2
CASSSAGGREETQYF
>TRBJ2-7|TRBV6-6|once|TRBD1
CASSYVGGVAYEQYF
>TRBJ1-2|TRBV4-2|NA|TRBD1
CASSSPPRDRSNYGYTF
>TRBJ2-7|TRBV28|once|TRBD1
CASSLDRAYEQYF
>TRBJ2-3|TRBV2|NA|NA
CASRKQGWATDTQYF
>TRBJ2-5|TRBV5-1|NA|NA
CASSPAGAQWTQYF
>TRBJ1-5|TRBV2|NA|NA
CASSRVGYQPQHF
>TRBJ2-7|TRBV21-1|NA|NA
CASSKNRAGVVEQYF
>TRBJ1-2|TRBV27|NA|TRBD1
CASSPGQLNYGYTF
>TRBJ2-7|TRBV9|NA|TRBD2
CASSVGTSGSYEQYF
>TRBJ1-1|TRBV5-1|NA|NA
CASSLVGEEAFF
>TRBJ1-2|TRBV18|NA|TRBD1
CASSRTGGGSNYGYTF
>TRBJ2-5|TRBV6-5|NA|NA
CASSTGTLQETQYF
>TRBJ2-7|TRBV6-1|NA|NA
CASSDTGRQPYEQYF
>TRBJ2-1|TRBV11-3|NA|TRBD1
CASSPGYRGTYNEQFF
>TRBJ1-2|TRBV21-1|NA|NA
CASSKGQGDYGYTF
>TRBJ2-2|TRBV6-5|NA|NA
CASSYGGSAGELFF